This entry is about one T cell receptor beta chain. This sample stems from a study of blood T cell repertoires in COVID-19. Overall study: Spain, Italy and the United States supplied samples that represented acute and convalescent COVID-19. T cells, B-cell-depleted T cells, or PBMCs supplied cDNA or gDNA.

Germline CDR1 is KGHSH and CDR2 is LQKENI. Trimming removed 0 bases from V and 0 bases from J, with 12 bases in between. This CDR3 is built from 18 residues. Study processing details: Scientists estimated how many nucleated cells there were by amplifying reference gene primers. Sequenced by immunoSEQ multiplex PCR; TCRdb stores in-frame clones only, minus some. V, J and clone size reflect that table, while D and trimming were determined from the DNA. Of approximately 50,000 clones in the sample, 82% were seen once. The clonotype originates from an elderly man with COVID-19, enrolled during active disease. The sequenced sample consisted of peripheral blood. This rearrangement joins TRBV18 to TRBJ2-6; D possibly corresponds to TRBD2 (7 bases). The CDR3 reads CASSPPGGLYSGANVLTF. CDR3 in DNA: TGTGCCAGCTCACCACCCGGGGGGCTCTACTCTGGGGCCAACGTCCTGACTTTC.